Listed here are 22 T cell receptor beta chains from one sample, sequenced in a study of blood T cell repertoires in COVID-19. Measured with immunoSEQ multiplex PCR; TCRdb has only the in-frame clones, and not every one. Here the sample spans about 330,000 clones, about 87% being singletons. Sequencing used PBMCs or T cells enriched from blood (not recorded which). These receptors originate from a woman aged 25 to 39 who had recovered from COVID-19.

CDR3 bases: TGTGCCAGCTCTCTCGACAGGTCGGCGGGAAACACCATATATTTT. Its translation: CASSLDRSAGNTIYF. The rearrangement uses TRBV18 and TRBJ1-3, with a weak D call TRBD1 (6 bases). Deletions cut 6 bases from V and 4 bases from J, with 16 bases between. The CDR3 runs 15 residues. Germline lookup yields CDR1 KGHSH and CDR2 LQKENI.

V usage is TRBV2 and J usage is TRBJ2-1, with D possibly TRBD1 on 5 matching bases. This CDR3 has 15 amino acids. The germline gives CDR1 SNHLY, CDR2 FYNNEI. The V and J ends lost 3 bases and 5 bases respectively, with 14 bases between them. In DNA, the CDR3 is TGTGCCAGCAGTGAGGACACCGAGATACACAATGAGCAGTTCTTC. Protein product: CASSEDTEIHNEQFF.

The chain carries TRBV7-9 and TRBJ1-3; D is ambiguous. The CDR3 extends over 13 amino acids. Germline lookup yields CDR1 SEHNR and CDR2 FQNEAQ (reference sequence). V gave up 6 bases and J gave up 0 bases, with 6 bases separating them. The CDR3 nucleotides are TGTGCCAGCAGTCTGAGCTCTGGAAACACCATATATTTT. Translating gives CASSLSSGNTIYF.

The chain joins TRBV5-1 to TRBJ2-7; the D gene is possibly TRBD1 (5 bases). The V end was cut by 4 bases, the J end by 4 bases, with 12 bases between. The CDR3 runs to 13 residues. The germline V gene has CDR1 SGHRS and CDR2 YFSETQ. Here the CDR3 reads CASSLAQGYEQYF. The CDR3 DNA follows: TGCGCCAGCAGCCTGGCGCAGGGATACGAGCAGTACTTC.

A word on this clone: The junction shows a germline mismatch at one end, possibly a read error. This rearrangement joins TRBV18 to TRBJ1-3; D possibly corresponds to TRBD1 (6 bases). The germline V gene encodes CDR1 KGHSH and CDR2 LQKENI. This CDR3 has 17 amino acids. CDR3 region: CASSPRDMIYAGNTIYF. The CDR3 DNA sequence: TGTGCCAGCTCGCCACGGGACATGATTTATGCTGGAAACACCATATATTTT.

The count of this clone is one. The genes are TRBV20-1 and TRBJ1-2, with D perhaps TRBD1 (5 bases). The V and J ends lost 3 bases and 6 bases respectively, with 14 bases between them. This CDR3 has 13 amino acids. Germline CDR1 and CDR2: DFQATT and SNEGSKA (reference sequence). CDR3 sequence reads: CSASSQGRDGYTF. The CDR3 DNA is TGCAGTGCTAGTAGTCAGGGAAGAGATGGCTACACCTTC.

The chain has TRBV6-5 and TRBJ1-2; 9 bases match TRBD1. Losses at the gene ends were 5 bases for V and 8 bases for J; bases not matched to a gene: 6. CDR3 length: 13 residues. Germline CDR1 MNHEY, CDR2 SVGAGI. CDR3 nucleotide sequence: TGTGCCAGCAGTCGGGACAGGGTAACAGGCTACACCTTC. It yields the protein CASSRDRVTGYTF.

The chain couples TRBV28 to TRBJ2-3; 7 nucleotides match TRBD2. J gave up 2 bases and V 2 bases, and 7 bases lay outside the gene matches. The CDR3 consists of 16 residues. Germline V gene data show CDR1 as MDHEN and CDR2 as SYDVKM. In nucleotides, the CDR3 is TGTGCCAGCAGTTTAGGGCCTAGCGGACTCACAGATACGCAGTATTTT. This translates into CASSLGPSGLTDTQYF.

This chain links TRBV19 with TRBJ1-2; no definite D call. The CDR3 is made up of 13 amino acids. The V gene lost 3 bases and the J gene lost 8 bases, with 13 bases spanning the gap. CDR1 and CDR2 (germline): LNHDA, SQIVND (reference sequence). This CDR3 is CASSIDWNGGYTF. For the CDR3, the DNA is TGTGCCAGTAGTATCGATTGGAACGGGGGCTACACCTTC.

The rearrangement uses TRBV10-3 and TRBJ1-2; D possibly corresponds to TRBD1 (5 bases). Trimming removed 6 bases at V and 10 bases at J, with 15 bases between. In germline, CDR1 is ENHRY, CDR2 SYGVKD. The CDR3 consists of 12 residues. The CDR3 protein is CAISADRIYYTF. For the CDR3, the DNA is TGTGCCATCAGCGCCGACAGAATTTACTACACCTTC.

The chain has TRBV7-2 and TRBJ1-3; 7 bases line up with TRBD1. This CDR3 region has 16 residues. In germline, CDR1 is SGHTA, CDR2 FQGNSA. V shed 5 bases, J shed 0 bases, and the junction held 7 bases outside the gene matches. The CDR3 spells CASSVRTGPSGNTIYF. CDR3 DNA sequence: TGTGCCAGCAGCGTTCGGACAGGCCCCTCTGGAAACACCATATATTTT. The entire variable domain, with the rest obtained from reference TRBV7-2 and TRBJ1-3, is as follows: GAGVSQSPSNKVTEKGKDVELRCDPISGHTALYWYRQSLGQGLEFLIYFQGNSAPDKSGLPSDRFSAERTGGSVSTLTIQRTQQEDSAVYLCASSVRTGPSGNTIYFGEGSWLTVV.

The V gene is TRBV5-4, the J gene TRBJ1-1; D remains ambiguous. V lost 1 base and J lost 3, with 7 bases in between. Germline V gene lookup returns CDR1 SGHNT and CDR2 YYREEE (reference sequence). CDR3 length: 13 residues. The CDR3, as DNA: TGTGCCAGCAGCTTGCGAGGCTACACTGAAGCTTTCTTT. It specifies CASSLRGYTEAFF.

V gene TRBV2 combines with J gene TRBJ2-4; no clear D gene. V was cut by 1 base and J by 3 bases, with 13 bases left in between. The germline V gene has CDR1 SNHLY and CDR2 FYNNEI. CDR3 length: 16 amino acids. The DNA for the CDR3 is TGTGCCAGCAGTGAAGAGTTAGTTCCCGGCAAAAACATTCAGTACTTC. The encoded protein is CASSEELVPGKNIQYF.

The rearrangement joins TRBV6-5 to TRBJ2-3, with a tentative D call TRBD1 (6 bases). In germline, CDR1 is MNHEY, CDR2 SVGAGI. V was cut by 4 bases and J by 0 bases, with 11 bases left in between. The CDR3 totals 15 residues. The CDR3 sequence: CASSSWTASTDTQYF. CDR3 nucleotide sequence: TGTGCCAGCAGTTCTTGGACAGCTAGCACAGATACGCAGTATTTT.

The J gene is TRBJ1-1, the V gene TRBV2; D perhaps matches TRBD1 (6 bases). The germline V and J ends were trimmed by 6 bases and 5 bases, with 13 bases remaining between them. The CDR3 covers 13 residues. CDR1 is SNHLY, CDR2 FYNNEI, per germline. CDR3 sequence: CASSQQGVTEAFF. CDR3 coding DNA: TGTGCCAGCAGCCAACAGGGAGTGACTGAAGCTTTCTTT.

This clone appeared once. This chain joins TRBV4-2 and TRBJ1-2; the D gene is possibly TRBD1 (6 bases). The CDR3 runs 14 residues. Germline CDR1 LGHNA, CDR2 YNFKEQ. Trimming cost V 4 bases and J 2 bases, with 11 bases left between them. The CDR3 sequence is CASSRMGANYGYTF. DNA for the CDR3: TGTGCCAGCAGCCGGATGGGGGCCAACTATGGCTACACCTTC.

V usage is TRBV4-3 and J usage is TRBJ1-2; TRBD1 is a possible D gene (5 bases). CDR1 LGHNA and CDR2 YSLEER come from the germline V gene. The V end lost 0 bases, the J end lost 4 bases, and 12 bases lay between the germline ends. The CDR3 has 15 residues. The CDR3 here is CASSQDRATFYGYTF. CDR3 nucleotide sequence: TGCGCCAGCAGCCAAGACAGGGCTACCTTCTATGGCTACACCTTC.

This clone was seen only once. The J gene is TRBJ1-2, the V gene TRBV5-6, with a weak D call TRBD1 (5 bases). The CDR3 extends over 13 amino acids. Deletions cut 2 bases from V and 2 bases from J, with 7 bases between. Germline CDR1 is SGHDT and CDR2 is YYEEEE. Here the CDR3 reads CASSFQGNYGYTF. CDR3 coding DNA: TGTGCCAGCAGCTTCCAGGGAAACTATGGCTACACCTTC.

As DNA, the CDR3 is TGTGCCAGCAGCTTAGCGTGGGCTAGCGGGGGGGGTAGTGAGCAGTTCTTC. Protein sequence: CASSLAWASGGGSEQFF. This chain uses TRBV7-2 with TRBJ2-1, with 12 nucleotides matching TRBD2. This CDR3 contains 17 residues. Germline assignment: CDR1 SGHTA and CDR2 FQGNSA. V was clipped by 0 bases and J by 9 bases; unmatched bases: 9.

This chain uses TRBV5-4 with TRBJ2-1; 14 bases match TRBD2. V dropped 3 bases and J dropped 10; count of bases not matched to a gene: 3. The germline V gene has CDR1 SGHNT and CDR2 YYREEE (reference sequence). The CDR3 is made up of 14 amino acids. The CDR3, as DNA: TGTGCCAGCAGCTCGGGACTAGCGGGGGTCGAGCAGTTCTTC. This sequence encodes CASSSGLAGVEQFF.

The chain employs TRBV2 and TRBJ1-4; D is undetermined. This CDR3 comprises 13 residues. Germline assignment: CDR1 SNHLY and CDR2 FYNNEI. V was trimmed by 0 bases and J by 8 bases, leaving 7 bases between them. The CDR3 region is CASSEARREKLFF. CDR3 nucleotides: TGTGCCAGCAGTGAAGCGCGTCGGGAAAAACTGTTTTTT.

CDR3 sequence: CASSVVGGSPLHF. The CDR3 region has the DNA TGTGCCAGCAGCGTAGTGGGGGGGTCACCCCTCCACTTT. V usage is TRBV9 and J usage is TRBJ1-6, with D possibly matching TRBD1 (5 bases). The CDR3 has 13 residues. The V end lost 0 bases, the J end lost 10 bases, and 8 bases lay between the germline ends. Germline values: CDR1 SGDLS, CDR2 YYNGEE. Using reference TRBV9 and TRBJ1-6 for the parts outside the CDR3, the full variable domain is DSGVTQTPKHLITATGQRVTLRCSPRSGDLSVYWYQQSLDQGLQFLIQYYNGEERAKGNILERFSAQQFPDLHSELNLSSLELGDSALYFCASSVVGGSPLHFGNGTRLTVT.